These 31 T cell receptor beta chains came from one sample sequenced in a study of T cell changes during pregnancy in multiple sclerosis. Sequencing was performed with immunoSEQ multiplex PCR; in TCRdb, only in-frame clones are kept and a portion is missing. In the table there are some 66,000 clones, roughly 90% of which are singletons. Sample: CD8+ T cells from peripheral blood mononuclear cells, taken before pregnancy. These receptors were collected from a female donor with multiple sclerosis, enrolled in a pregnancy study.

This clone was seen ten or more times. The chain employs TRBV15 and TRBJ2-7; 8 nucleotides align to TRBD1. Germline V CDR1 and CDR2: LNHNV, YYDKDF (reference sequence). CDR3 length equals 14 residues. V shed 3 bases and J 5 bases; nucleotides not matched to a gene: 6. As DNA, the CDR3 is TGTGCCACCAGCAGGGGACAGGAAAGTAACGAGCAGTACTTC. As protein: CATSRGQESNEQYF.

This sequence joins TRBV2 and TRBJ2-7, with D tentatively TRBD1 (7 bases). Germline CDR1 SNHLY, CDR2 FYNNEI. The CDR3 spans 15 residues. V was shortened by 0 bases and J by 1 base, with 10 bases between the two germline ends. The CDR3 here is CASSEAGGQSYEQYF. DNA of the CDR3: TGTGCCAGCAGTGAAGCGGGGGGACAGTCCTACGAGCAGTACTTC.

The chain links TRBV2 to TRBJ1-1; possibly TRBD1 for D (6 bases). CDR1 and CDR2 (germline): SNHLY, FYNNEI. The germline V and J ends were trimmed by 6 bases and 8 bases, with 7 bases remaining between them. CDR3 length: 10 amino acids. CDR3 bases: TGTGCCAGCAGGGGGACAGAAGCTTTCTTT. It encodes CASRGTEAFF.

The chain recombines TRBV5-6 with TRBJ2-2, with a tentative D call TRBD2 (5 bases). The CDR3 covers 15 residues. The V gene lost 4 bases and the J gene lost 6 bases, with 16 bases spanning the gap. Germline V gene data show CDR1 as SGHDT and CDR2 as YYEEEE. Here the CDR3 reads CASSDEMRRAGELFF. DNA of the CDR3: TGTGCCAGCAGCGATGAGATGAGGCGGGCCGGGGAGCTGTTTTTT.

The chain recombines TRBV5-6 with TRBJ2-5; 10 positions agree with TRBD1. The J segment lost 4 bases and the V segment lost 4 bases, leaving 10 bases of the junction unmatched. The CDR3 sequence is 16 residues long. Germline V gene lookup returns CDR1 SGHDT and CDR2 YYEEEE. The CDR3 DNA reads TGTGCCAGCAGCGCATGGGACAGGGGCGGAGTAGAGACCCAGTACTTC. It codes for CASSAWDRGGVETQYF.

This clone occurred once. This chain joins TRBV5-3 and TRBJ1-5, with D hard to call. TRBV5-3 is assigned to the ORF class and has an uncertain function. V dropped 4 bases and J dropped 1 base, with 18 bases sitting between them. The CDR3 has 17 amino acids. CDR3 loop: CARSLPQTRRSNQPQHF. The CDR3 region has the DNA TGTGCCAGAAGCCTACCGCAAACAAGGAGGAGCAATCAGCCCCAGCATTTT.

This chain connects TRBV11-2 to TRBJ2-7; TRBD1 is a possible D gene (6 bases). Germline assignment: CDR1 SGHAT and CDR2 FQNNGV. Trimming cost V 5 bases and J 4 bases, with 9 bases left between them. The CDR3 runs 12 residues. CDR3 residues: CASSLQGYEQYF. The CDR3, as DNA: TGTGCCAGCAGCCTACAGGGTTACGAGCAGTACTTC.

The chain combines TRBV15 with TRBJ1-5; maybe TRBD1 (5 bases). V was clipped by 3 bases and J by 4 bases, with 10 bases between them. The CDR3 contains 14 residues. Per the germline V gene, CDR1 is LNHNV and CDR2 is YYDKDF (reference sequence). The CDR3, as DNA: TGTGCCACCAGCAGCAGGGTGCTAAATCAGCCCCAGCATTTT. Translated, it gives CATSSRVLNQPQHF.

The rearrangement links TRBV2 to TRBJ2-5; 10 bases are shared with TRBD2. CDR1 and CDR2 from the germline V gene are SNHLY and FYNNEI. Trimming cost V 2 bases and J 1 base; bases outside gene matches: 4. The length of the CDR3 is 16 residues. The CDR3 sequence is CASSELAGDFQETQYF. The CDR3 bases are TGTGCCAGCAGTGAACTAGCGGGGGATTTCCAAGAGACCCAGTACTTC.

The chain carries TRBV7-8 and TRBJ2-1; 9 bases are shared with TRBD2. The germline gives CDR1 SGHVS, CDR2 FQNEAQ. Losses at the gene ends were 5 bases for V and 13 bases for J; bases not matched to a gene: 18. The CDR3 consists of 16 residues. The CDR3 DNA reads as TGTGCCAGCAGCCCATTAGAGACCGGGACTAGCATCTATCAGTTCTTC. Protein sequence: CASSPLETGTSIYQFF.

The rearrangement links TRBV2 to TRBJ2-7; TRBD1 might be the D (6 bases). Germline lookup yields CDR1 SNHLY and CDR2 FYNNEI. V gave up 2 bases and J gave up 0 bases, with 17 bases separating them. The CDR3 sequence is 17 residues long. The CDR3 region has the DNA TGTGCCAGCAGTGAAAAGGGGGAGTCCTTCAGCTCCTACGAGCAGTACTTC. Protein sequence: CASSEKGESFSSYEQYF.

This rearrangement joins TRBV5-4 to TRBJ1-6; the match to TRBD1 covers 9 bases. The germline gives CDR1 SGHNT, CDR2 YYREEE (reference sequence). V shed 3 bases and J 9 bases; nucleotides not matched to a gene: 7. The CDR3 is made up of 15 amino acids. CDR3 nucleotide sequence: TGTGCCAGCAGCTGGACGGGACAGGGATTTTCACCCCTCCACTTT. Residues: CASSWTGQGFSPLHF. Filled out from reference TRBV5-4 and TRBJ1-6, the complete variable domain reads ETGVTQSPTHLIKTRGQQVTLRCSSQSGHNTVSWYQQALGQGPQFIFQYYREEENGRGNFPPRFSGLQFPNYSSELNVNALELDDSALYLCASSWTGQGFSPLHFGNGTRLTVT.

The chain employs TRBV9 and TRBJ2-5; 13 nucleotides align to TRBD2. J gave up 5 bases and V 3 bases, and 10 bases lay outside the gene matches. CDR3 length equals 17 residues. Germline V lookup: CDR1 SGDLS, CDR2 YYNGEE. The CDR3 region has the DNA TGTGCCAGCAGCGGACGACTAGCGGGGGGCCATTGGGAGACCCAGTACTTC. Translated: CASSGRLAGGHWETQYF.

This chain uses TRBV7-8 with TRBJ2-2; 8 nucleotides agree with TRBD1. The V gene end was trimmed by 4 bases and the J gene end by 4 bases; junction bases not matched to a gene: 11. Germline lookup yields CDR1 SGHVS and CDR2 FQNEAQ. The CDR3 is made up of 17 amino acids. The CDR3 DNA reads TGTGCCAGCAGCTCGACGCCGACAGGGGAGGCCACCGGGGAGCTGTTTTTT. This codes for CASSSTPTGEATGELFF. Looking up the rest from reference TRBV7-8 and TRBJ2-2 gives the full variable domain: GAGVSQSPRYKVAKRGQDVALRCDPISGHVSLFWYQQALGQGPEFLTYFQNEAQLDKSGLPSDRFFAERPEGSVSTLKIQRTQQEDSAVYLCASSSTPTGEATGELFFGEGSRLTVL.

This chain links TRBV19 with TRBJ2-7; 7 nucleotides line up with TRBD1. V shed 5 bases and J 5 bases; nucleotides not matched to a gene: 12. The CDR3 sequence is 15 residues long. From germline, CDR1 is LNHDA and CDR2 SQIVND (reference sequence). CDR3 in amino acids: CASSLRQGSGDEQYF. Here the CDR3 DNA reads TGTGCCAGTAGTCTCAGACAGGGATCCGGGGACGAGCAGTACTTC.

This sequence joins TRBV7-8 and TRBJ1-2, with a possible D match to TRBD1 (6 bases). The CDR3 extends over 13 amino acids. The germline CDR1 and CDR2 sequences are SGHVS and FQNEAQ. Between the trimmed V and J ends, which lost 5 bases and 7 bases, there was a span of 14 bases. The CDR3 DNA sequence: TGTGCCAGCAGCCCTGGACAGCTCGTTGGCTACACCTTC. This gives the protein CASSPGQLVGYTF.

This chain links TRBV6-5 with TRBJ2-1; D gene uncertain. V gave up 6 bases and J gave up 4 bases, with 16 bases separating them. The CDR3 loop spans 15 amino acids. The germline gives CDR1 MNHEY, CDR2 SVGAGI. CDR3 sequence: CASSPRHIPYNEQFF. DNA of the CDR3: TGTGCCAGCAGCCCGCGACATATCCCGTACAATGAGCAGTTCTTC.

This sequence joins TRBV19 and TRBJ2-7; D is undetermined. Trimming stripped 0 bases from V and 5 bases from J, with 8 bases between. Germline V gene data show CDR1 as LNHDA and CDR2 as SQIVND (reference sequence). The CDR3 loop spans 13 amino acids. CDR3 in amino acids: CASSIDLENEQYF. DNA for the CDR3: TGTGCCAGTAGTATAGATCTAGAGAACGAGCAGTACTTC.

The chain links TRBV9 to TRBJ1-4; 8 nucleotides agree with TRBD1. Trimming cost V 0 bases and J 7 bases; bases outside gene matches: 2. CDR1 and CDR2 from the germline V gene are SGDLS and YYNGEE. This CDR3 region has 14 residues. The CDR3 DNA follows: TGTGCCAGCAGCGTAGCAGGGGGCACTGAAAAACTGTTTTTT. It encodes CASSVAGGTEKLFF. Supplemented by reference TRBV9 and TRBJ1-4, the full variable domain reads DSGVTQTPKHLITATGQRVTLRCSPRSGDLSVYWYQQSLDQGLQFLIQYYNGEERAKGNILERFSAQQFPDLHSELNLSSLELGDSALYFCASSVAGGTEKLFFGSGTQLSVL.

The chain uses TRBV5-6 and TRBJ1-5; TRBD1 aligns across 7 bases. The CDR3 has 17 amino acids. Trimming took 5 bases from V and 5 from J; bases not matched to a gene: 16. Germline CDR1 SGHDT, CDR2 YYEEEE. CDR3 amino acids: CASSLSPTGDSHQPQHF. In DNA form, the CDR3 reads TGTGCCAGCAGTTTATCACCCACAGGGGATAGTCATCAGCCCCAGCATTTT.

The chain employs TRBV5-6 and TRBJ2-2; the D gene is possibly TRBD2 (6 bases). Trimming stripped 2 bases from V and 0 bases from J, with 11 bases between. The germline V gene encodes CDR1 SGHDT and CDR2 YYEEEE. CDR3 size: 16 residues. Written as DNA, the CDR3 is TGTGCCAGCAGCTTAGGGACTTCCGCGAACACCGGGGAGCTGTTTTTT. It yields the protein CASSLGTSANTGELFF. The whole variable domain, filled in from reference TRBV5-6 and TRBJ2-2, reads DAGVTQSPTHLIKTRGQQVTLRCSPKSGHDTVSWYQQALGQGPQFIFQYYEEEERQRGNFPDRFSGHQFPNYSSELNVNALLLGDSALYLCASSLGTSANTGELFFGEGSRLTVL.

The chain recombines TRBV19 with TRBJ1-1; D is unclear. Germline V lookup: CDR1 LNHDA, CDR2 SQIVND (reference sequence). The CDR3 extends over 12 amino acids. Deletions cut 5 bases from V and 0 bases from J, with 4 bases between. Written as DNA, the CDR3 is TGTGCCAGTAGTTCAATGAACACTGAAGCTTTCTTT. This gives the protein CASSSMNTEAFF.

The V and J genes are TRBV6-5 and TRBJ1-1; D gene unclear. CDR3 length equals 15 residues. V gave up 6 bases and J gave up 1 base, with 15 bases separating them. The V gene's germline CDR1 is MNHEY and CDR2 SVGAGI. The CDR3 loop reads CASSPVYAENTEAFF. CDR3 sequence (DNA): TGTGCCAGCAGCCCCGTATACGCGGAGAACACTGAAGCTTTCTTT.

For the CDR3, the DNA is TGTGCCAGCAGCTTAGCGGGCTGGGCGTACGAGCAGTACTTC. Translated, it gives CASSLAGWAYEQYF. V gene TRBV7-2 combines with J gene TRBJ2-7, with unresolved D. Germline loops: CDR1 SGHTA, CDR2 FQGNSA. The CDR3 is made up of 14 amino acids. Trimming pared 0 bases from V and 4 bases from J, leaving 10 bases between.

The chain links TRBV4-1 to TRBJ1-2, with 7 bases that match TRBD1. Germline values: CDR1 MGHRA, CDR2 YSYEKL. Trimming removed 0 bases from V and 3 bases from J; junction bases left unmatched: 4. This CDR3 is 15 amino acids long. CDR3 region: CASSQDPGGYYGYTF. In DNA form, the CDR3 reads TGCGCCAGCAGCCAAGATCCAGGGGGATACTATGGCTACACCTTC.

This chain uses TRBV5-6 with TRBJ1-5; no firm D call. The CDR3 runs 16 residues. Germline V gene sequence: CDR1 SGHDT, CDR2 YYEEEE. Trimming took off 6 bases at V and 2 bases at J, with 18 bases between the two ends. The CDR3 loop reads CASIPRVSGGNQPQHF. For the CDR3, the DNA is TGTGCCAGCATTCCCCGGGTGTCGGGAGGCAATCAGCCCCAGCATTTT.

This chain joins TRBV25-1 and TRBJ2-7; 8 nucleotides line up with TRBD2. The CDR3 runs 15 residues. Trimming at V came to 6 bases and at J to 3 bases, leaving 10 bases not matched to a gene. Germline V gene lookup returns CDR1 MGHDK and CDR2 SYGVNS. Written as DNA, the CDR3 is TGTGCCAGCAGCCCGGGGGGGGCAGCCGGCTACGAGCAGTACTTC. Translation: CASSPGGAAGYEQYF.

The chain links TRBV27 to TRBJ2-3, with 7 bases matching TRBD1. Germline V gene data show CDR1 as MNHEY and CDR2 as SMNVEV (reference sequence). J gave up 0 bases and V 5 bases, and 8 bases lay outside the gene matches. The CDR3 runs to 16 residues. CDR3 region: CASSHRQGPSTDTQYF. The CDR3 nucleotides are TGTGCCAGCAGTCATCGACAGGGCCCGAGCACAGATACGCAGTATTTT.

The CDR3 coding sequence is TGTGCCAGCGAAAAATTGCAGGGGAGGGTCGAGCAGTACTTC. Translating gives CASEKLQGRVEQYF. The chain links TRBV7-9 to TRBJ2-7; D may be TRBD2 (7 bases). The CDR3 has 14 residues. Germline CDR1 reads SEHNR; CDR2 reads FQNEAQ (reference sequence). Trimming removed 8 bases from V and 6 bases from J, with 20 bases in between.

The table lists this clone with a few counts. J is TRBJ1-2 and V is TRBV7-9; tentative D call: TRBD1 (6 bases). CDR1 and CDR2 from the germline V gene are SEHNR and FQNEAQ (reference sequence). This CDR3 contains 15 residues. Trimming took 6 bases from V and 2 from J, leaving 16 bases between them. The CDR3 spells CASSPTGSPNYGYTF. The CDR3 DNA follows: TGTGCCAGCAGTCCTACAGGGTCCCCCAACTATGGCTACACCTTC. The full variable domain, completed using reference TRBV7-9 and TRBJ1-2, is DTGVSQNPRHKITKRGQNVTFRCDPISEHNRLYWYRQTLGQGPEFLTYFQNEAQLEKSRLLSDRFSAERPKGSFSTLEIQRTEQGDSAMYLCASSPTGSPNYGYTFGSGTRLTVV.

The CDR3 sequence: CASRAPGQGAFWETQYF. As DNA, the CDR3 is TGTGCCAGCAGAGCCCCGGGACAGGGGGCGTTTTGGGAGACCCAGTACTTC. The chain employs TRBV7-9 and TRBJ2-5; 12 bases align to TRBD1. With V trimmed by 6 bases and J by 5 bases, 13 bases remained unmatched. This CDR3 comprises 17 residues. Looked up from germline, CDR1 is SEHNR and CDR2 is FQNEAQ (reference sequence).